This TCR beta chain comes out of a study of T cells in tuberculosis. The time point: new active TB diagnosis, blood taken before or within 7 days of starting treatment. Active tuberculosis patients were new diagnoses, HIV-seronegative, South African, and aged 18 years or older. The CDR3 is 17 residues long. In germline, CDR1 is MNHNS, CDR2 SASEGT. V shed 3 bases and J 4 bases; nucleotides not matched to a gene: 7. Only in-frame clones appear in the TCRdb table, and some are missing; sequencing was by immunoSEQ multiplex PCR. The repertoire holds about 50,000 clones, with about 95% as singletons. The receptor comes from an adult with tuberculosis. This sequence joins TRBV6-1 and TRBJ1-4; 11 bases line up with TRBD1. Sequencing used PBMCs, obtained at tuberculosis diagnosis. CDR3 loop: CASSDPGTGGFNEKLFF. The CDR3 nucleotides are TGTGCCAGCAGTGACCCGGGGACAGGGGGATTTAATGAAAAACTGTTTTTT.